This TCR beta chain was profiled in a study of OX40 agonist ivuxolimab in advanced cancers. Looking at the study overall: Participants could have had prior anti-PD-1, anti-PD-L1 or anti-CTLA-4 therapy, and 40% had some. Study-level points and caveats: On average, CD8+ T cells showed a greater number of expanded clones than CD4+.

Any history of autoimmune disease or systemic immunosuppression disqualified patients. Concerning this clone itself: Its antigen is unknown.

Germline CDR1 and CDR2: SEHNR and FQNEAQ (reference sequence). Deletions cut 5 bases from V and 2 bases from J, with 18 bases between. The CDR3 totals 17 residues. Data came from immunoSEQ multiplex PCR; TCRdb stores just in-frame clones and leaves some out. The table lists roughly 18,000 clones, 65% to 80% of them singletons. This specimen was CD4+ or CD8+ T cells sorted from blood, taken in a trial of the OX40 agonist ivuxolimab. This clonotype was sampled from an adult with an advanced solid tumor such as melanoma, head and neck, liver or kidney cancer. The J gene is TRBJ2-2, the V gene TRBV7-9; tentative D call: TRBD1 (5 bases). Here the CDR3 reads CASSHTLTEINTGELFF. The CDR3 DNA follows: TGTGCCAGCAGCCATACCTTGACAGAGATCAACACCGGGGAGCTGTTTTTT.